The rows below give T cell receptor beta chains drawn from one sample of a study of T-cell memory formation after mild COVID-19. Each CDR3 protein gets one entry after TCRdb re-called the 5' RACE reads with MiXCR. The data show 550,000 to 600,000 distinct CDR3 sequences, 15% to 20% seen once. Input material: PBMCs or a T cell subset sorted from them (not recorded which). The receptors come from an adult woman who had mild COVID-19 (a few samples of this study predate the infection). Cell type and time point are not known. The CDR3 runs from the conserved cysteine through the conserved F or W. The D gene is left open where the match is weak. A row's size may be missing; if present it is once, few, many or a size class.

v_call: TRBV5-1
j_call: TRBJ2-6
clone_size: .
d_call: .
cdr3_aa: CASSLGQTSGANVLTF
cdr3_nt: TGCGCCAGCAGCTTAGGACAGACCTCTGGGGCCAACGTCCTGACTTTC

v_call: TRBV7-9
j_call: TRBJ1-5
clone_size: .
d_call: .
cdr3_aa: CASSVLEGLNSNQPQHF
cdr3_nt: TGTGCCAGCAGCGTCTTAGAGGGTTTGAATAGCAATCAGCCCCAGCATTTT

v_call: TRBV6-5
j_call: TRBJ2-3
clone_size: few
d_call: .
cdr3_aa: CASSYSSSGSTDTQYF
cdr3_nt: TGTGCCAGCAGTTACTCGAGTTCTGGTAGCACAGATACGCAGTATTTT

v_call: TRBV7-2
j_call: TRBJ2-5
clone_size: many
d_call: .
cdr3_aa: CASSSTGWLVGKKGETQYF
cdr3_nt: TGTGCCAGCAGCTCGACAGGATGGTTAGTGGGAAAGAAGGGGGAGACCCAGTACTTC

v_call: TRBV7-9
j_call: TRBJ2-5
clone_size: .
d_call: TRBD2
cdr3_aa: CASITVAGEETQYF
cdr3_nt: TGTGCCAGCATCACCGTAGCGGGAGAAGAGACCCAGTACTTC

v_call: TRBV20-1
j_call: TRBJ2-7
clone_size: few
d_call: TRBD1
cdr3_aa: CSPKGGTGVYEQYF
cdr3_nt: TGCAGTCCCAAGGGCGGGACAGGGGTCTACGAGCAGTACTTC

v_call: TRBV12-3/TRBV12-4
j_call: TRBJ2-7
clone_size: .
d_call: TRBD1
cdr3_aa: CASSLRGTVAEQYF
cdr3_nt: TGTGCCAGCAGTTTAAGGGGGACAGTGGCCGAGCAGTACTTC

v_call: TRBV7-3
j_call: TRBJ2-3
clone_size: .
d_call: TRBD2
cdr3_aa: CASSLTRGLEGGPWDTQYF
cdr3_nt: TGTGCCAGCAGCTTAACGAGAGGACTAGAGGGAGGCCCTTGGGATACGCAGTATTTT

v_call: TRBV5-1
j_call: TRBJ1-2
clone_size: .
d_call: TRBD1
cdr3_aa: CASSLALGTAYGYTF
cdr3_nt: TGCGCCAGCAGCTTGGCACTCGGGACAGCCTATGGCTACACCTTC

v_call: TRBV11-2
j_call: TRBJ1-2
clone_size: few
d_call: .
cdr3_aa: CASSLDGTGYTF
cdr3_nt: TGTGCCAGCAGCTTAGATGGAACGGGCTACACCTTC

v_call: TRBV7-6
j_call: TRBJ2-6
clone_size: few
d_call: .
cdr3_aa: CASRARVTGANVLTF
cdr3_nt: TGTGCCAGCAGGGCTCGGGTGACTGGGGCCAACGTCCTGACTTTC

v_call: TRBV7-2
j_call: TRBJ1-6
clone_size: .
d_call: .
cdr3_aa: CASSRLNSPLHF
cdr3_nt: TGTGCCAGCAGCCGACTTAATTCACCCCTCCACTTT

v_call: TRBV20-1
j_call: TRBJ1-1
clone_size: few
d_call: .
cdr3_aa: CSARDLRELNTEAFF
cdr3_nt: TGCAGTGCTAGAGATTTGCGGGAACTGAACACTGAAGCTTTCTTT

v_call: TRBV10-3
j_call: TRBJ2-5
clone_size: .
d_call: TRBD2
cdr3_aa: CASMSGGRETQYF
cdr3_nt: TGTGCCAGCATGTCGGGGGGACGGGAGACCCAGTACTTC

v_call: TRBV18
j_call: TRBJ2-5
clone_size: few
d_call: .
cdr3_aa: CASSPLAAQETQYF
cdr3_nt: TGTGCCAGCTCACCATTGGCCGCCCAAGAGACCCAGTACTTC

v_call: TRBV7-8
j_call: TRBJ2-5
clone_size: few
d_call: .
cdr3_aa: CATLKETQYF
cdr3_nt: TGTGCCACCCTTAAGGAGACCCAGTACTTC

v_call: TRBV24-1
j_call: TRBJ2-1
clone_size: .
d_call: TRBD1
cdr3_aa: CATSDAGQGASEQFF
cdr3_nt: TGTGCCACCAGTGATGCGGGACAGGGGGCATCTGAGCAGTTCTTC

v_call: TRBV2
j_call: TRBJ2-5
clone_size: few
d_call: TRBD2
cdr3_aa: CASSPTSGAQETQYF
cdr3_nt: TGTGCCAGCAGCCCCACTAGCGGGGCACAAGAGACCCAGTACTTC

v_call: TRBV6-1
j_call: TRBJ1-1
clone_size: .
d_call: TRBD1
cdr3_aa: CASGLGQGDTEAFF
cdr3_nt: TGTGCCAGCGGGTTGGGACAGGGGGACACTGAAGCTTTCTTT

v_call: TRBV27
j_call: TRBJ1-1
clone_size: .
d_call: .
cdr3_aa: CASMTWGAPGAFF
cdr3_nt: TGTGCCAGCATGACGTGGGGGGCGCCGGGAGCTTTCTTT

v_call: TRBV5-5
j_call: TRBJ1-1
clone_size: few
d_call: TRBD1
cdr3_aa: CASSLAGTGGPNTEAFF
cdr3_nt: TGTGCCAGCAGCTTGGCCGGGACAGGGGGTCCGAACACTGAAGCTTTCTTT

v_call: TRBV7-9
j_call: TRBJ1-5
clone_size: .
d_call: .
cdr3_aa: CASSFTVGRDQPQHF
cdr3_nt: TGTGCCAGCAGCTTCACAGTGGGCCGTGATCAGCCCCAGCATTTT

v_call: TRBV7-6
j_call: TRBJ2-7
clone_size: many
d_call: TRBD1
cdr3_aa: CASSVSQGREQYF
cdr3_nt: TGTGCCAGCAGCGTATCACAGGGGCGCGAGCAGTACTTC

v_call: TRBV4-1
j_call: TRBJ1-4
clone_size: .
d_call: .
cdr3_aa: CASSLQTGHNEKLFF
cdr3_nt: TGCGCCAGCAGCTTGCAGACAGGACATAATGAAAAACTGTTTTTT

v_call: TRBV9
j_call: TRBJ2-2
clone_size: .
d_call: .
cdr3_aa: CASSMMGSGELFF
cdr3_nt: TGTGCCAGCAGTATGATGGGATCCGGGGAGCTGTTTTTT

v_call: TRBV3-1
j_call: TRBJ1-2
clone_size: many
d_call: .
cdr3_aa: CASSRQANYGYTF
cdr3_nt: TGTGCCAGCAGCAGACAGGCTAACTATGGCTACACCTTC

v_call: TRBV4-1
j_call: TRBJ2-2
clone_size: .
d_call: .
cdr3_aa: CASSPRPRSLPLLGNTGELFF
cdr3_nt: TGCGCCAGCAGCCCAAGACCCAGGTCCCTACCTCTCCTAGGGAACACCGGGGAGCTGTTTTTT

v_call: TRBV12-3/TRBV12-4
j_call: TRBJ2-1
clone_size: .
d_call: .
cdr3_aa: CASSPEDSYNEQFF
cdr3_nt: TGTGCCAGCAGCCCTGAAGACTCCTACAATGAGCAGTTCTTC

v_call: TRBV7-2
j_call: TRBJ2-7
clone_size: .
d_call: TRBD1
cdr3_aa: CASSLGRQGMEQYF
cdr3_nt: TGTGCCAGCTCACTCGGGCGACAGGGGATGGAGCAGTACTTC

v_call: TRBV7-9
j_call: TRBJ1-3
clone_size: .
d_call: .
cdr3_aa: CASRRDASSGNTIYF
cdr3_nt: TGTGCCAGCAGGCGGGACGCTAGCTCTGGAAACACCATATATTTT

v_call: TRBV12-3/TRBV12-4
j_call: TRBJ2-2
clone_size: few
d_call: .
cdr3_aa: CASRLQGGGELFF
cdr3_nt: TGTGCCAGCAGACTTCAGGGCGGCGGGGAGCTGTTTTTT

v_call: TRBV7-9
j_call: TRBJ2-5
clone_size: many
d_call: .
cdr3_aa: CASSLALGTQETQYF
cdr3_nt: TGTGCCAGCAGCTTAGCGCTGGGCACACAAGAGACCCAGTACTTC

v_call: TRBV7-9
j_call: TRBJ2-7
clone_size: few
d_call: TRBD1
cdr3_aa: CASSSGQGAAHEQYF
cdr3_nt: TGTGCCAGCAGCTCGGGACAGGGGGCAGCTCACGAGCAGTACTTC